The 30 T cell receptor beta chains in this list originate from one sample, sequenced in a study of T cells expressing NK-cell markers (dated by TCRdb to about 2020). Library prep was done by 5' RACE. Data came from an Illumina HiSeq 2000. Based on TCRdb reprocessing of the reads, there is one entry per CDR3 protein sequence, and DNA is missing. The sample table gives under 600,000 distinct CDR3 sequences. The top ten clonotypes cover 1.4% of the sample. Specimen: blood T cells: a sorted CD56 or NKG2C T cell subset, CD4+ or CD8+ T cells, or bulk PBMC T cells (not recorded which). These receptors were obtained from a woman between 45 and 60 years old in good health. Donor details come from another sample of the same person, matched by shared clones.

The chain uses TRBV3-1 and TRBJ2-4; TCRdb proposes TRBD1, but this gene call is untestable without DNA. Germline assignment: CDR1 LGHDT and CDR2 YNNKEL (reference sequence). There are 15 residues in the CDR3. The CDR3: CASSQQHGTENIQYF.

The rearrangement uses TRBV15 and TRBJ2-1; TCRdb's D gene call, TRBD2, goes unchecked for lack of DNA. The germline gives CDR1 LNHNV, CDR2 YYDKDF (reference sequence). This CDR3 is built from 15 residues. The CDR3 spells CATSSLRPSQNEQFF.

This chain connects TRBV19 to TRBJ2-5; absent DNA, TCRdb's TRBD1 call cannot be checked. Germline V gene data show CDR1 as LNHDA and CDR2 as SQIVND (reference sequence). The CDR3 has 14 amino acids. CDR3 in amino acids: CASSWTTGWETQYF.

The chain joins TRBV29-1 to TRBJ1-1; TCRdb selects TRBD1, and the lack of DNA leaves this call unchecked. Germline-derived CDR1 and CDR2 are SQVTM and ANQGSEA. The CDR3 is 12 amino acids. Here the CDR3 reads CSVGGQGLEAFF.

The CDR3 sequence is CATRGTGPNNEQFF. V and J are TRBV24-1 and TRBJ2-1; TCRdb's D call of TRBD1 is untestable without DNA. CDR1 is KGHDR, CDR2 SFDVKD, per germline. The CDR3 consists of 14 residues.

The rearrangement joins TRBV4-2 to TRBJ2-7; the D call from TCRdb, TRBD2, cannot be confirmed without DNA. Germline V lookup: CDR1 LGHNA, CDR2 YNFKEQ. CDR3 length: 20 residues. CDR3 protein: CASSQELSGTSALSSYEQYF.

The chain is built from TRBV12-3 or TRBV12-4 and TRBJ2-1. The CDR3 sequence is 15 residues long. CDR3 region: CASSSHRIRGNEQFF.

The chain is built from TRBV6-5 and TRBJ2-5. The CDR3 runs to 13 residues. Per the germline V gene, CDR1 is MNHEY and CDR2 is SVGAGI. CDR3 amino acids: CASSNIVEETQYF.

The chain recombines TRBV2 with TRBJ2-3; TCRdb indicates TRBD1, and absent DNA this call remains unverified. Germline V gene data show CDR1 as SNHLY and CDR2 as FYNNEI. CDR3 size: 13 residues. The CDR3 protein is CARASGSQDTQYF.

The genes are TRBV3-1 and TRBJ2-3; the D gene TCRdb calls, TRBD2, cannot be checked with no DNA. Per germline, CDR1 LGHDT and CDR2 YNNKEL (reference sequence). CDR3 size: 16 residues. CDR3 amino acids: CASRLSAGGRGDTQYF.

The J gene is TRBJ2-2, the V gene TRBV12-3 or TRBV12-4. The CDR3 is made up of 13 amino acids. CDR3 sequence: CASRESIAGELFF.

The CDR3 loop reads CASSKGTSGSGGGELFF. The chain joins TRBV3-1 to TRBJ2-2; TCRdb designates TRBD2, a call that cannot be tested without DNA. This CDR3 contains 17 residues. Germline V gene data show CDR1 as LGHDT and CDR2 as YNNKEL (reference sequence).

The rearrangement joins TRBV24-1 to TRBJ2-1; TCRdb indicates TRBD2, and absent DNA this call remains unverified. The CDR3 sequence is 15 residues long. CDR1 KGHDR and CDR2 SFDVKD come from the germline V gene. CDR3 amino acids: CAPWLTSTSPNEQFF.

The chain's CDR3 is CASSLSGTGRGEKLFF. The chain links TRBV5-1 to TRBJ1-4; TCRdb proposes TRBD1, but this gene call is untestable without DNA. The CDR3 has 16 residues. From germline, CDR1 is SGHRS and CDR2 YFSETQ.

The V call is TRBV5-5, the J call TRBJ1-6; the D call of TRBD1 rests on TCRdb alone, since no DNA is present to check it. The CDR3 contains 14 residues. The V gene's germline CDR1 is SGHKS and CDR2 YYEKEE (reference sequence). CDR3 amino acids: CASSEATGFRALHF.

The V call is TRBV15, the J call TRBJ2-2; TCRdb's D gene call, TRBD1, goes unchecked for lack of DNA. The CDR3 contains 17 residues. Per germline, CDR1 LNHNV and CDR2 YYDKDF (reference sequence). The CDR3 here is CATSKIAGTARTGELFF.

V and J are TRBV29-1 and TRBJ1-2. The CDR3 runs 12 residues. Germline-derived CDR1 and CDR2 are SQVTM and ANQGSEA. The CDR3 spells CSVDSSYSGYTF.

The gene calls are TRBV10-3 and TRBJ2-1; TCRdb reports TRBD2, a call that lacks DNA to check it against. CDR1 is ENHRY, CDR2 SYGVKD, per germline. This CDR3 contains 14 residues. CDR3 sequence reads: CATKTSGSSYEQFF.

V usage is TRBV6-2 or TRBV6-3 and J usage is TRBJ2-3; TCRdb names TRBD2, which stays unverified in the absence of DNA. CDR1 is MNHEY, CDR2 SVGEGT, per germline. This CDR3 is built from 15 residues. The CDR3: CASKLSGILSDTQYF.

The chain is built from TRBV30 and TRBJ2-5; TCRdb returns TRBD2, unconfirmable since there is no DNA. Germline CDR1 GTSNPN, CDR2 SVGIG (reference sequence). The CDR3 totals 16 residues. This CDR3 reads CAWSVPEDYWQETQYF.

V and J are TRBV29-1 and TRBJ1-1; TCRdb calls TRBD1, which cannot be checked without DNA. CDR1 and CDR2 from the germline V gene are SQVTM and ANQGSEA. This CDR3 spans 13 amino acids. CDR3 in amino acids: CSAKAGTNTEAFF.

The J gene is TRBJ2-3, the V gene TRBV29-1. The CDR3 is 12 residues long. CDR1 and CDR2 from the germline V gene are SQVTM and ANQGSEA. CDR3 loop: CSADPATDTQYF.

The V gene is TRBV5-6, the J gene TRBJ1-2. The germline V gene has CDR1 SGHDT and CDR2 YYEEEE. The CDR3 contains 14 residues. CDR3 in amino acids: CASSRPGPDYGYTF.

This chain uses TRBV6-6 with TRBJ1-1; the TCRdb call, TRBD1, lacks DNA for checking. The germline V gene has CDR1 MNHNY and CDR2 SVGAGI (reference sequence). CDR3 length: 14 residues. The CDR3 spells CASSSVDRTAEAFF.

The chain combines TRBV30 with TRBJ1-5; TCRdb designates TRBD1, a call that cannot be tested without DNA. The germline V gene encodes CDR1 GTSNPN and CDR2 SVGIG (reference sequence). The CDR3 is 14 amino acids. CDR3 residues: CAWQGTDSNQPQHF.

The chain's CDR3 is CASSFPPGSGASEAFF. The chain recombines TRBV12-3 or TRBV12-4 with TRBJ1-1; without DNA, the TCRdb call of TRBD1 cannot be checked. The CDR3 runs to 16 residues.

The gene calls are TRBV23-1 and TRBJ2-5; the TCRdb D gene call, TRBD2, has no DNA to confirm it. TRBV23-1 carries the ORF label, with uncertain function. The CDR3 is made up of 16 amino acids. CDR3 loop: CASSHPTLAGVETQYF.

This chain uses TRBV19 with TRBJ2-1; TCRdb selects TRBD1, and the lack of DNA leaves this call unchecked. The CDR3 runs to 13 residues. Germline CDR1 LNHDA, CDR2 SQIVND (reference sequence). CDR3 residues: CASSIRTTGEQFF. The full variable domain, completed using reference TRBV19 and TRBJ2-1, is DGGITQSPKYLFRKEGQNVTLSCEQNLNHDAMYWYRQDPGQGLRLIYYSQIVNDFQKGDIAEGYSVSREKKESFPLTVTSAQKNPTAFYLCASSIRTTGEQFFGPGTRLTVL.

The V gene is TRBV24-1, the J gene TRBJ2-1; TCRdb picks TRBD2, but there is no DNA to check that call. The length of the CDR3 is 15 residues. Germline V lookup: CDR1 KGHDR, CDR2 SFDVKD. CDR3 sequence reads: CATSYPSGSYNEQFF.

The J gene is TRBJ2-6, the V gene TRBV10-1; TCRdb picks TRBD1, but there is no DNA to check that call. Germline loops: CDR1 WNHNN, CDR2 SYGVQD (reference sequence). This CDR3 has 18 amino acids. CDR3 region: CASSESGTGGLGANVLTF.